This T cell receptor (beta chain) was documented in a study of blood T cell repertoires in COVID-19 (dated by TCRdb to 2020 to 2021). About the investigation overall: Samples from collaborators originated in the United States, Italy and Spain and spanned both the acute and convalescent phases of COVID-19. Where HLA class I and class II types were available, the types were taken from metadata supplied by the sample provider, not from assay-based typing. Sample metadata almost always included a de-identified subject ID, COVID-19 status, age in years and sex. The repertoires were made available in a free public database intended to serve as a resource for research on the immune response to SARS-CoV-2. The dataset comprised deeply sampled blood TCRbeta repertoires from subjects exposed to, actively infected with, or recovered from COVID-19. The samples were drawn from two sources: the first 160 participants of the ongoing ImmuneRACE study, and 1,254 subjects contributed by 6 global collaborators. The material from the prospective study consisted of cDNA or gDNA derived from T cells, B-cell-depleted T cells, or PBMCs. Overall study outcomes, separate from this receptor: How much clinical and demographic metadata was included differed by source and by participant, and the metadata was provided uncurated.

The germline V gene (reference sequence) gives CDR1 as WNHNN and CDR2 as SYGVQD. Taken from cysteine to phenylalanine, the CDR3 has 17 residues. Kept here is only the CDR3 DNA, which spans 51 bases and is read in frame from base 1. Unmatched junction bases come to 12, with V trimmed by 2 bases and J by 6 bases. Note on this clone: Its antigen specificity is not known. Base qualities are not provided; no much larger clone lies one nucleotide away.

One collaborating source in Seattle enrolled patients while the patients were actively infected and followed the patients over time throughout the course of disease. The collaborating institutions used their own protocols to collect whole blood in K2EDTA tubes. For TCRbeta analysis, collaborators shipped samples as frozen whole blood, isolated PBMCs, or DNA extracted from either of those sample types. TCRbeta CDR3 regions were amplified from genomic DNA by means of the immunoSEQ Assay, a bias-controlled multiplex PCR. On the study's bioinformatics: Within the assay, amplification of reference gene primers was used to estimate how many nucleated cells each sample contained. Sequence reads were collapsed and filtered to measure the absolute abundance of every unique TCRbeta CDR3 rearrangement. For each sample, productive Simpson clonality was calculated by taking the square root of Simpson's diversity index across productive rearrangements. TCRdb retrieved this table from immuneACCESS and kept in-frame rearrangements only. Not all clones are present; in checked studies, unresolved V genes account for under half, and no reason is known for the remainder. D and trimming were read from the DNA, whereas the V and J calls and clone size are those reported in that table. The table for this sample lists some 200,000 clones; 70% to 90% of them were counted only once. Roughly 9.7% of the sample lies in the top ten.

This receptor was identified in a woman in her fifties or sixties with COVID-19, enrolled during active disease. The sequence links TRBV10-1 to TRBJ2-2; 7 bases in the middle match TRBD1. Sequencing input: peripheral blood. The sequenced DNA is TGCGCCAGCAGTGAGGCGTGGGACAGCCACAGAGCCGGGGAGCTGTTTTTT. Its protein reads: CASSEAWDSHRAGELFF.